The next 14 T cell receptor beta chains were all read from a single sample in a study of regulatory T cells in long-lasting Graves disease. Sample time point: persistent/refractory GD, antithyroid drugs over 5 years with positive TRAb. Preparation of the TCR library used RNA extracted from PBMCs. Libraries of TCR beta came from iRepertoire HTBI primers plus Arm-PCR of CDR3 regions. TCRdb ran MiXCR on the multiplex PCR reads and lists one entry per CDR3 protein. The data contain roughly 470,000 distinct CDR3 sequences, less than 25% of them singletons. The specimen was peripheral blood mononuclear cells (PBMCs), collected when the disease was refractory, from a patient treated with antithyroid drugs. The source of these receptors is a female donor with Graves disease.

The J gene is TRBJ1-2, the V gene TRBV5-1, with 9 nucleotides matching TRBD1. CDR1 is SGHRS, CDR2 YFSETQ, per germline. The CDR3 contains 13 residues. J gave up 8 bases and V 3 bases, and 5 bases lay outside the gene matches. The CDR3 nucleotides are TGCGCCAGCAGCTCCCGACAGGGGGGAGGCTACACCTTC. Translation: CASSSRQGGGYTF.

This clonotype appeared many times. The V and J genes are TRBV28 and TRBJ1-1; the match to TRBD1 covers 7 bases. This CDR3 has 14 residues. CDR1 and CDR2 from the germline V gene are MDHEN and SYDVKM. The V and J ends lost 6 bases and 5 bases, in that order; junction bases with no gene match: 9. The CDR3 protein is CASSRTGARTEAFF. Written as DNA, the CDR3 is TGTGCCAGCAGCCGTACAGGGGCTAGGACTGAAGCTTTCTTT.

The table lists this clonotype with a few counts. The CDR3 coding sequence is TGTGCCAGCAGTGCCTACCGGGACAGGGAAGTAGGCACTGAAGCTTTCTTT. Its translation is CASSAYRDREVGTEAFF. The chain is built from TRBV27 and TRBJ1-1, with 9 bases matching TRBD1. Germline values: CDR1 MNHEY, CDR2 SMNVEV (reference sequence). The CDR3 is 17 amino acids. The trim removed 5 bases at V and 4 bases at J, leaving 14 bases unmatched.

The J gene is TRBJ2-3, the V gene TRBV10-3; 8 positions agree with TRBD2. CDR3 length equals 14 residues. The V segment lost 6 bases and the J segment 6 bases; nucleotides outside the gene matches: 8. The V gene's germline CDR1 is ENHRY and CDR2 SYGVKD. CDR3 nucleotides: TGTGCCATCAGACCAGCGGGAGATCCGGATACGCAGTATTTT. Translation: CAIRPAGDPDTQYF.

This clonotype was found many times. This chain uses TRBV6-1 with TRBJ1-4; D call uncertain. Germline V gives CDR1 MNHNS, CDR2 SASEGT. This CDR3 is built from 15 residues. V lost 1 base and J lost 5, with 11 bases in between. CDR3 residues: CASSEGVGKNEKLFF. The DNA for the CDR3 is TGTGCCAGCAGTGAAGGGGTGGGGAAGAATGAAAAACTGTTTTTT.

Ten or more counts support this clonotype. The chain has TRBV10-3 and TRBJ2-2, with 12 bases that match TRBD2. CDR1 and CDR2 from the germline V gene are ENHRY and SYGVKD. J was trimmed by 2 bases and V by 6 bases; bases with no gene match: 1. CDR3 length equals 15 residues. The CDR3 region is CAIRGLAGNTGELFF. CDR3 sequence (DNA): TGTGCCATCAGAGGACTAGCGGGAAACACCGGGGAGCTGTTTTTT.

At least ten counts were recorded for this clonotype. This chain uses TRBV30 with TRBJ2-2, with a weak D call TRBD2 (6 bases). The CDR3 length is 13 residues. Germline V CDR1 and CDR2: GTSNPN, SVGIG (reference sequence). V lost 4 bases to trimming and J lost 5 bases, with 11 bases between them. CDR3 protein: CAWNGGETGELFF. The CDR3 DNA is TGTGCCTGGAACGGAGGGGAAACCGGGGAGCTGTTTTTT.

The V gene is TRBV27, the J gene TRBJ2-4, with D possibly being TRBD2 (6 bases). Germline loops: CDR1 MNHEY, CDR2 SMNVEV (reference sequence). V lost 7 bases and J lost 2, with 12 bases in between. CDR3 length: 14 amino acids. CDR3 in DNA: TGTGCCAGCATCGGCGGGGCCCCCAAAAACATTCAGTACTTC. It codes for CASIGGAPKNIQYF.

The rearrangement uses TRBV5-1 and TRBJ2-1; D unclear. From germline, CDR1 is SGHRS and CDR2 YFSETQ. The CDR3 covers 12 residues. V dropped 7 bases and J dropped 4 bases, with 9 bases sitting between them. The CDR3 DNA is TGCGCCAGCTTCGGACGGTACAATGAGCAGTTCTTC. Amino acids: CASFGRYNEQFF.

The table lists this clonotype with many counts. The rearrangement uses TRBV2 and TRBJ1-1; D unresolved. The germline V and J ends were trimmed by 8 bases and 5 bases, with 12 bases remaining between them. In germline, CDR1 is SNHLY, CDR2 FYNNEI. This CDR3 region has 12 residues. The CDR3 coding sequence is TGTGCCAGCGACCCTCGGGGAACTGAAGCTTTCTTT. It encodes CASDPRGTEAFF.

The rearrangement uses TRBV28 and TRBJ2-2; TRBD2 matches 9 bases. The CDR3 sequence is 15 residues long. Unmatched junction bases numbered 6, after V lost 6 bases and J lost 4 bases. Looked up from germline, CDR1 is MDHEN and CDR2 is SYDVKM. CDR3 sequence: CASSRLAESTGELFF. The CDR3 coding sequence is TGTGCCAGCAGCAGACTAGCGGAAAGCACCGGGGAGCTGTTTTTT.

As concerns this clonotype: Since the CDR3 does not end with the conserved phenylalanine or tryptophan, this likely comes from a read error. The J gene is TRBJ2-5, the V gene TRBV29-1; D uncertain. Germline CDR1 and CDR2: SQVTM and ANQGSEA. V was trimmed by 2 bases and J by 5 bases, leaving 15 bases between them. The CDR3 contains 14 residues. CDR3 loop: CSVEWQAGFETQYL. The DNA for the CDR3 is TGCAGCGTTGAATGGCAGGCTGGCTTTGAGACCCAGTACCTC.

This clonotype was seen ten or more times. The gene calls are TRBV2 and TRBJ2-5, with D perhaps TRBD1 (6 bases). The length of the CDR3 is 13 residues. The V end lost 3 bases, the J end lost 5 bases, and 10 bases lay between the germline ends. Germline V gene lookup returns CDR1 SNHLY and CDR2 FYNNEI. The CDR3 loop is CASSDRGRETQYF. The CDR3 DNA follows: TGTGCCAGCAGTGACAGGGGTCGGGAGACCCAGTACTTC.

There are many counts of this clonotype. The CDR3 loop reads CSVGQRLNTEAFF. The CDR3, as DNA: TGCAGCGTTGGCCAGCGGTTGAACACTGAAGCTTTCTTT. This chain connects TRBV29-1 to TRBJ1-1; D remains unclear. The CDR3 sequence is 13 residues long. V lost 4 bases and J lost 0, with 9 bases in between. CDR1 is SQVTM and CDR2 is ANQGSEA in the germline V gene.